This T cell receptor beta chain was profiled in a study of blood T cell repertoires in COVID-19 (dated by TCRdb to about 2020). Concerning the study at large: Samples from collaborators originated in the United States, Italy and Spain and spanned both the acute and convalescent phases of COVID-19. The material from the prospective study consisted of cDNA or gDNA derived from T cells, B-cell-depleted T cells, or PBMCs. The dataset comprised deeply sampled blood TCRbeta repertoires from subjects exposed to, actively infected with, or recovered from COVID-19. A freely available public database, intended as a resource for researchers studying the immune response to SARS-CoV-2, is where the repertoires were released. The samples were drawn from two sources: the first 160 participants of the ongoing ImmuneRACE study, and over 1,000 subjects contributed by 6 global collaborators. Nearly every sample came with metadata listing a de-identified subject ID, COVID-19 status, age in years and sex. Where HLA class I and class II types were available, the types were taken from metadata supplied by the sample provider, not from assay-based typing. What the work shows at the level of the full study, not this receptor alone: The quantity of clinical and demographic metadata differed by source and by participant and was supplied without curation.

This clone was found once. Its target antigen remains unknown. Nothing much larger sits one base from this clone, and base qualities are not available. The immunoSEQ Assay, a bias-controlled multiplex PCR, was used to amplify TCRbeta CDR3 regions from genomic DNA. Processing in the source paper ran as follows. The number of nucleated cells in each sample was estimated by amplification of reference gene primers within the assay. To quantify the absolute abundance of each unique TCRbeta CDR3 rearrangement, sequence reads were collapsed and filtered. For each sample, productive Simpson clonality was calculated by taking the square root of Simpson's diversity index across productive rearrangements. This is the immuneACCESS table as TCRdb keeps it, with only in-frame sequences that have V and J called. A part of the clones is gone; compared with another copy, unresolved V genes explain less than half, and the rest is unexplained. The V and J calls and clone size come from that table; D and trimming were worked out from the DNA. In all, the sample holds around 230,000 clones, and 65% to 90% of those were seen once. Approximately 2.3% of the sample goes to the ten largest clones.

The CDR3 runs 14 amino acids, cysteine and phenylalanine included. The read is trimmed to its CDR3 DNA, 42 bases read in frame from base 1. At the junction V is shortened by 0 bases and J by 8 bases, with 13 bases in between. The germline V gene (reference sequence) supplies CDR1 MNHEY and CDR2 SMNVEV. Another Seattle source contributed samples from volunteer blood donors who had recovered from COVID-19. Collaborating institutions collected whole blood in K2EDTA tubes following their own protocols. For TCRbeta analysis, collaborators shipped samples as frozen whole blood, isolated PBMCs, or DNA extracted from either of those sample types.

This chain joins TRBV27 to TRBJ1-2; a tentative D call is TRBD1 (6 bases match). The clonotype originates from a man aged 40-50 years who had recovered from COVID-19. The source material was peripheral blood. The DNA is TGTGCCAGCAGTTTATCCACAGGGATCGAGGGCTACACCTTC. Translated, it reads CASSLSTGIEGYTF.